This T cell receptor (beta chain) was retrieved from a study of PD-1 blockade in mismatch repair-deficient tumors. Assay: immunoSEQ multiplex PCR; the TCRdb copy retains only in-frame clones and omits some. The repertoire includes approximately 80,000 clones, 80% to 90% of them detected once, and roughly 6% sits in the top ten. Every patient had mismatch repair deficiency by PCR or immunohistochemistry. Per the germline V gene, CDR1 is SEHNR and CDR2 is FQNEAQ (reference sequence). This CDR3 has 16 amino acids. V was clipped by 1 base and J by 1 base, with 8 bases between them. This sample comprised peripheral blood, obtained 44 weeks after starting pembrolizumab. The genes are TRBV7-9 and TRBJ2-6; D perhaps matches TRBD1 (6 bases). This clonotype was obtained from an adult with mismatch repair-deficient cancer. The CDR3 coding sequence is TGTGCCAGCAGCTTAGGAACAGGGTCTGGGGCCAACGTCCTGACTTTC. The encoded protein is CASSLGTGSGANVLTF.